Detailed here is one T cell receptor (beta chain). The antigen is unknown. Here immunoSEQ multiplex PCR was the method, and the copy in TCRdb shows in-frame clones only, minus some. The sample has over 120,000 clones, roughly 94% seen once. The data originate from a study of T cell responses to AZD1222 COVID-19 vaccine. Study-level background: Pooled together were second doses at about 4 or about 12 weeks.

With 5 bases clipped from V and 3 bases from J, the junction kept 4 bases outside the gene matches. The CDR3 has 14 amino acids. In germline, CDR1 is SEHNR, CDR2 FQNEAQ (reference sequence). Study-wide findings and caveats: Across spike, vaccine-associated CD4 TCRs were found, dominant at 160-218 and 743-854.

The rearrangement links TRBV7-9 to TRBJ2-7, with 10 nucleotides matching TRBD1. This TCR was sampled from an adult in good health. The source material was peripheral blood, sampled on day 0 of AZD1222 vaccination. The CDR3 reads CASSLTGGVYEQYF. DNA of the CDR3: TGTGCCAGCAGCCTGACAGGGGGCGTCTACGAGCAGTACTTC.